Listed here is a single T cell receptor (beta chain). Clones were sequenced by immunoSEQ multiplex PCR, and TCRdb holds only the in-frame ones, with some missing. The sample includes about 250,000 clones, almost 85% of them seen just once. The data belong to a study of blood T cell repertoires in COVID-19. The V end was cut by 4 bases, the J end by 4 bases, with 11 bases between. Looked up from germline, CDR1 is KGHSH and CDR2 is LQKENI. The CDR3 length is 13 residues. Seattle researchers signed up patients amid active infection and tracked them longitudinally. Input material: peripheral blood. The TCR originated in a man over 45 with COVID-19, enrolled during active disease. The V and J genes are TRBV18 and TRBJ2-7; no clear D. The CDR3 sequence is CASSLKRRYEQYF. The CDR3 region has the DNA TGTGCCAGCTCACTTAAGCGAAGATACGAGCAGTACTTC.